The TCR beta chain under discussion was sequenced for a study of T cell responses to AZD1222 COVID-19 vaccine (dated by TCRdb to the early 2020s). Turning to the overall study: Because spike-specific TCR depth and breadth did not differ between the two schedules, AZD1222 recipients who got a second dose at roughly 4 weeks were pooled with those who got a second dose at roughly 12 weeks. Trial participants were enrolled into age subgroups of 18-55, 56-69 and 70-plus years, which contained roughly 150, 30 and 60 TCR-sequenced participants, respectively. A total of about 230 trial participants underwent TCR sequencing, of whom 200 to 220 received two doses of AZD1222 and some 26 received two doses of the MenACWY control vaccine. General study outcomes and caveats: Reportedly, close to half of the unique spike-specific TCRs recognized epitopes lying outside the regions that are mutated in the B.1.351 and B.1.1.7 variants. In the small 56-69-year group, the increase in depth fell short of significance, most likely because of low power. The vaccine-associated CD4 TCRs covered the entire spike protein, and the dominant responses fell in regions 160-218 and 743-854. Conclusions about previously exposed vaccinees are limited, since just 6 or 7 AZD1222 recipients were seropositive for SARS-CoV-2 at baseline. Spike-specific TCR breadth and depth rose significantly after two AZD1222 doses compared with day 0 and with MenACWY recipients. Participants were mostly white British, with more females than males. The authors suggested clonal diversity may have been underestimated. Because no samples from the day 14 peak response were available, repertoires could be characterized only after the peak T cell response.

The CDR3 regions of human TCRbeta chains were analyzed by immunosequencing. Per the authors' processing: Repertoire TCRs were matched against a reference library of SARS-CoV-2-specific TCRs generated with the MIRA antigen-specificity platform. Breadth meant the fraction of unique TCRs that were SARS-CoV-2-associated, whereas depth meant the fraction of total T cells that were SARS-CoV-2-associated. Using the MIRA data, each spike-specific TCR was assigned both to the spike region to which the TCR was reactive and to a CD4 or CD8 class. Log10-transformed breadth and depth values were compared by one-way ANOVA with Sidak's multiple comparisons tests. Sourced from immuneACCESS, this table was stored by TCRdb with only in-frame sequences that have V and J called. A share of the clones is absent; for the studies checked, an unresolved V gene accounts for under half, and the remainder has no known explanation. Clone size and V and J calls were adopted from that table, with D and trimming inferred from the DNA. In this sample the table shows about 99,000 clones, 88% of which occur a single time. 20% to 25% of the sample is held by the ten biggest clonotypes.

The time point label, read with the paper, signifies: baseline before first vaccination. Vaccinee samples were obtained from the UK trials COV001 and COV002, which included a single-blind randomized controlled phase 2/3 trial of AZD1222 (ChAdOx1 nCoV-19) in healthy adults. For TCRbeta chain sequencing, PBMC samples from trial participants were taken at day 0 and at day 28 after the second dose. In its sample, this clone was seen a few times. It lacks a known antigen. Nothing much larger sits one base from this clone, and base qualities are not available. The CDR3 holds 12 amino acids from the cysteine to the phenylalanine. Only the CDR3 part of the read is kept: 36 bases, read in frame from the first base. Per the germline V gene, MNHEY is the CDR1 and SVGAGI is the CDR2. Trimming removed 6 bases from V and 4 bases from J, leaving 9 bases between the germline ends.

The TCR comes from an adult in good health. The material was peripheral blood, obtained on day 0 of AZD1222 vaccination. The receptor chain draws on TRBV6-5 and TRBJ1-2; confidence is insufficient to name the D gene. The CDR3 protein sequence reads: CASRTLSYGYTF. The bases read TGTGCCAGCAGGACCTTGTCCTATGGCTACACCTTC.